The rows below give T cell receptor beta chains drawn from one sample of a study of CD8 T cells in Susac syndrome. Each CDR3 protein gets one entry after TCRdb re-called the immunoSEQ multiplex PCR reads with MiXCR. The sample carries some 110,000 distinct CDR3 sequences, roughly 93% recorded once. The sequenced material came from CD8+ T cells from PBMCs. The receptors derive from a human donor with multiple sclerosis. Both conserved end residues are part of each CDR3. A D gene is named only where the DNA matches it firmly. Size tells how often a clone was seen (once, few, many) or the class of an expanded clone, and some rows leave it out.

d_gene | j_gene | abundance | v_gene | CDR3nt | CDR3aa
TRBD2 | TRBJ2-1 | NA | TRBV4-1 | TGCGCCAGCAGCCTCGATCCCTCTTGGACTAGCGGAACAAACAATGAGCAGTTCTTC | CASSLDPSWTSGTNNEQFF
TRBD1 | TRBJ2-1 | NA | TRBV19 | TGTGCCAGTAGGACAGGGTCCCCCAATGAGCAGTTCTTC | CASRTGSPNEQFF
NA | TRBJ2-1 | NA | TRBV7-9 | TGTGCCAGCATCATGGGATCGGATGAGCAGTTCTTC | CASIMGSDEQFF
TRBD2 | TRBJ2-5 | NA | TRBV9 | TGTGCCAGCAGCGTAGCGGCTAGCGGACAAGAGACCCAGTACTTC | CASSVAASGQETQYF
TRBD1 | TRBJ1-2 | NA | TRBV5-6 | TGTGCCAGCAGCTCCGGGACAGGGGGGTCGGACTATGGCTACACCTTC | CASSSGTGGSDYGYTF
NA | TRBJ2-1 | NA | TRBV12-3/TRBV12-4 | TGTGCCAGCAGTTTTTACCCCCGGGACGCCTACTACAATGAGCAGTTCTTC | CASSFYPRDAYYNEQFF
TRBD1 | TRBJ1-2 | NA | TRBV12-3/TRBV12-4 | TGTGCCAGCAGTTTACCAGGGGGCGAGGATGGCTACACCTTC | CASSLPGGEDGYTF
NA | TRBJ2-2 | NA | TRBV5-1 | TGCGCCAGCAGCTTGCAGACGGCGAGGGGGGAGCTGTTTTTT | CASSLQTARGELFF
NA | TRBJ2-7 | few | TRBV4-1 | TGCGCCAGCAGCCCACAACTGTACGACGAGCAGTACTTC | CASSPQLYDEQYF
NA | TRBJ2-7 | NA | TRBV28 | TGTGCCAGCCCTTGGACCACCACCAGGTCTCGGCCGCAGTACTTC | CASPWTTTRSRPQYF
TRBD1 | TRBJ2-2 | NA | TRBV30 | TGTGCCTGGGTAGAAAGGACAGGGACCAACACCGGGGAGCTGTTTTTT | CAWVERTGTNTGELFF
TRBD2 | TRBJ2-1 | NA | TRBV5-1 | TGCGCCAGCAGCTTGGAACCTAGCGGTCCCTACAATGAGCAGTTCTTC | CASSLEPSGPYNEQFF
NA | TRBJ2-1 | NA | TRBV7-9 | TGTGCCAGCAGCCCTGGGTCCAGAAATGATGAGCAGTTCTTC | CASSPGSRNDEQFF
NA | TRBJ1-2 | NA | TRBV12-3/TRBV12-4 | TGTGCCAGCAGTTTAAGCTTCTATGGCTACACCTTC | CASSLSFYGYTF
TRBD1 | TRBJ1-1 | NA | TRBV5-1 | TGCGCCAGCAGCTGGCCCGGGGACAGGGCGGGTTACACTGAAGCTTTCTTT | CASSWPGDRAGYTEAFF
TRBD1 | TRBJ2-4 | NA | TRBV11-2 | TGTGCCAGCAGCCCGCGGCCCCAGGGGGACATTCAGTACTTC | CASSPRPQGDIQYF
TRBD1 | TRBJ1-5 | NA | TRBV29-1 | TGCAGCGTTAGGACAGGGGGGAGCAATCAGCCCCAGCATTTT | CSVRTGGSNQPQHF
TRBD2 | TRBJ2-3 | NA | TRBV6-1 | TGTGCCAGCAGTGAACTAGCGGGAGGGAAAGATACGCAGTATTTT | CASSELAGGKDTQYF
NA | TRBJ1-5 | NA | TRBV29-1 | TGCAGCGTTGATACAGGAACCAATCAGCCCCAGCTTTTT | CSVDTGTNQPQLF
NA | TRBJ2-2 | NA | TRBV5-6 | TGTGCCAGCAGCTTTAGTGTATTCAGGGATGCCGGGGAGCTGTTTTTT | CASSFSVFRDAGELFF
NA | TRBJ1-5 | NA | TRBV13 | TGTGCCAGCAGCGACAGAGGGGAAGGCAATCAGCCCCAGCATTTT | CASSDRGEGNQPQHF
NA | TRBJ1-5 | NA | TRBV19 | TGTGCCAGTAGTATGAGGTATAGCAATCAGCCCCAGCATTTT | CASSMRYSNQPQHF
NA | TRBJ2-2 | NA | TRBV10-3 | TGTGCCATCAGTGAGGGGGACACCGGGGAGCTGTTTTTT | CAISEGDTGELFF
NA | TRBJ1-6 | NA | TRBV27 | TGTGCCAGCAGTTTCTTTGGGCAGCCGAATTCACCCCTCCACTTT | CASSFFGQPNSPLHF